In its sample, the clone carrying this TCR beta chain was seen many times. Antigen specificity is unknown. These data originate in a study of T cells in Graves' hyperthyroidism and ophthalmopathy. As for the study in general: Blood was drawn when the patient was first diagnosed and still untreated.

V lost 1 base, J lost 8 bases, and 11 bases lay in between. This CDR3 is built from 13 residues. Germline CDR1 and CDR2: LGHDT and YNNKEL (reference sequence). Findings and caveats of the study: A model of 13 V-J features distinguished ophthalmopathy from stable hyperthyroidism.

RNA transcripts yielded amplified TCR beta CDR3 regions. During a first-round RT-PCR of the TCR CDR3, the HTBI primer set was used. TCRdb reanalysed the multiplex PCR reads using MiXCR and keeps one entry per CDR3 protein. The table lists fewer than 650,000 distinct CDR3 sequences, around 15% of them singletons. The sample consisted of blood. The clonotype originates from a woman in her thirties or forties with Graves' hyperthyroidism. The chain uses TRBV3-1 and TRBJ1-1; a weak D match, TRBD1 (6 bases). The CDR3 reads CASSQVGGQEAFF. CDR3 DNA: TGTGCCAGCAGCCAAGTGGGGGGCCAGGAAGCTTTCTTT.